Listed here is a single TCR beta chain. Its target is not known. The data stem from a study of T cells expressing NK-cell markers. Study results and limitations: HCMV specificity of expanded NKG2C+ T cell clones remained unclear.

TCRdb reworked the 5' RACE reads into one entry per CDR3 protein, no DNA. The table lists approximately 550,000 distinct CDR3 sequences. Germline V gene sequence: CDR1 MNHNS, CDR2 SASEGT. CDR3 length: 14 residues. J is TRBJ2-7 and V is TRBV6-1; the TCRdb D gene call, TRBD1, has no DNA to confirm it. This clonotype was obtained from a man aged 18 to 35 in good health. The sample taken for sequencing was blood T cells: a sorted CD56 or NKG2C T cell subset, CD4+ or CD8+ T cells, or bulk PBMC T cells (not recorded which). CDR3 sequence reads: CASTNSRTGGEQYF.